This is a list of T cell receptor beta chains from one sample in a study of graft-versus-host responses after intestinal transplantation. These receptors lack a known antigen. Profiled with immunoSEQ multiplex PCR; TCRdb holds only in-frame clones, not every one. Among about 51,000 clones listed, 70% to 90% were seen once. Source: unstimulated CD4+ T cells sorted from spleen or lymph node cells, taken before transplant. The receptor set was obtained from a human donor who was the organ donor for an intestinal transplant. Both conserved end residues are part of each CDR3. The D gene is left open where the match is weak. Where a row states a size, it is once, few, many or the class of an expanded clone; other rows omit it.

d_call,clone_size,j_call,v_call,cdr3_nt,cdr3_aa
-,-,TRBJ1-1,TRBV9,TGTGCCAGCAGCTTGACAGCCCGGAACACTGAAGCTTTCTTT,CASSLTARNTEAFF
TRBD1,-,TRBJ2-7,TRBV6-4,TGTGCCAGCAGTACAGGGGTTGGATACGAGCAGTACTTC,CASSTGVGYEQYF
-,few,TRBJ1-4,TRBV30,TGTGCCTGGAGTACCGCCCGCGGACAGTTTAATGAAAAACTGTTTTTT,CAWSTARGQFNEKLFF
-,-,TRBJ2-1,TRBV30,TGTGCCTGGGCAGGGGATTATAGCAATGAGCAGTTCTTC,CAWAGDYSNEQFF
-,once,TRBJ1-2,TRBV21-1,TGTGCCAGCAGCACTGGGGGACTGACCGGCTACACCTTC,CASSTGGLTGYTF
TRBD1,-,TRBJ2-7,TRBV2,TGTGCCAGCGAACGGGACAGCCACTACGAGCAGTACTTC,CASERDSHYEQYF
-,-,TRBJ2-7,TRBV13,TGTGCCAGCAGCTTAGTCGGCAGGGCCTACGAGCAGTACTTC,CASSLVGRAYEQYF
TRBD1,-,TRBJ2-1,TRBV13,TGTGCCAGCAGTTCCGGGACAGGGCCCTACAATGAGCAGTTCTTC,CASSSGTGPYNEQFF
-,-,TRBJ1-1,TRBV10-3,TGTGCCATCAGTGAGCGGGGGGGCACTGAAGCTTTCTTT,CAISERGGTEAFF
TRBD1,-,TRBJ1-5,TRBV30,TGTGCCTGGACCCCGACAGGGTTATCAAATCAGCCCCAGCATTTT,CAWTPTGLSNQPQHF